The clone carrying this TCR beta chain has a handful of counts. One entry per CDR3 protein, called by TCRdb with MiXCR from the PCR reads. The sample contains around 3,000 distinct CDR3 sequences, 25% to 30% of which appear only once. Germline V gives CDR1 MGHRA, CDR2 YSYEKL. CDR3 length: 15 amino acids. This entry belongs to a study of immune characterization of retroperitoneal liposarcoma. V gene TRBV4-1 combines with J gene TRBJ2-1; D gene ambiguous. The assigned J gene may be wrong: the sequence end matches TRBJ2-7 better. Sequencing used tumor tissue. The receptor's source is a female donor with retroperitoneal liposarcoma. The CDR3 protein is CASSQFVTRNYEQYF. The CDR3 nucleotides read TGCGCCAGCAGCCAATTCGTCACCAGGAACTACGAGCAGTACTTC.